This T cell receptor beta chain was found in a study of response to subunit inactivated influenza vaccine. This clonotype has more than one count but fewer than ten. From the RT-PCR reads, TCRdb called clonotypes with MiXCR, one entry per CDR3 protein. The sample lists 500,000 to 700,000 distinct CDR3 sequences, around 25% seen once, with 2.8% in the top ten. Trimming cost V 0 bases and J 4 bases; bases outside gene matches: 2. CDR1 SGHTA and CDR2 FQGTGA come from the germline V gene. The CDR3 runs to 15 residues. This sample also belongs to another study, concerning T cells expressing NK-cell markers. That report adds: UMI-tagged 5'RACE template switching yielded the TCR beta cDNA. Cells sorted as CD3+CD56+NKG2C+, CD3+CD56+NKG2C- and CD3+CD56-NKG2C+ T cells supplied the TCR beta repertoires. Researchers report these clonotypes also headed the CD3+CD56-NKG2C+ fraction in several donors.

V is TRBV7-3 and J is TRBJ2-1; 8 bases are shared with TRBD2. The TCR originated in a man in his forties or fifties who received an inactivated influenza vaccine. Sequencing used CD4+ T cells sorted from PBMCs, obtained 11 to 12 days after vaccination. The CDR3 reads CASSLTAGVYNEQFF. CDR3 nucleotide sequence: TGTGCCAGCAGCTTAACAGCGGGAGTTTACAATGAGCAGTTCTTC.